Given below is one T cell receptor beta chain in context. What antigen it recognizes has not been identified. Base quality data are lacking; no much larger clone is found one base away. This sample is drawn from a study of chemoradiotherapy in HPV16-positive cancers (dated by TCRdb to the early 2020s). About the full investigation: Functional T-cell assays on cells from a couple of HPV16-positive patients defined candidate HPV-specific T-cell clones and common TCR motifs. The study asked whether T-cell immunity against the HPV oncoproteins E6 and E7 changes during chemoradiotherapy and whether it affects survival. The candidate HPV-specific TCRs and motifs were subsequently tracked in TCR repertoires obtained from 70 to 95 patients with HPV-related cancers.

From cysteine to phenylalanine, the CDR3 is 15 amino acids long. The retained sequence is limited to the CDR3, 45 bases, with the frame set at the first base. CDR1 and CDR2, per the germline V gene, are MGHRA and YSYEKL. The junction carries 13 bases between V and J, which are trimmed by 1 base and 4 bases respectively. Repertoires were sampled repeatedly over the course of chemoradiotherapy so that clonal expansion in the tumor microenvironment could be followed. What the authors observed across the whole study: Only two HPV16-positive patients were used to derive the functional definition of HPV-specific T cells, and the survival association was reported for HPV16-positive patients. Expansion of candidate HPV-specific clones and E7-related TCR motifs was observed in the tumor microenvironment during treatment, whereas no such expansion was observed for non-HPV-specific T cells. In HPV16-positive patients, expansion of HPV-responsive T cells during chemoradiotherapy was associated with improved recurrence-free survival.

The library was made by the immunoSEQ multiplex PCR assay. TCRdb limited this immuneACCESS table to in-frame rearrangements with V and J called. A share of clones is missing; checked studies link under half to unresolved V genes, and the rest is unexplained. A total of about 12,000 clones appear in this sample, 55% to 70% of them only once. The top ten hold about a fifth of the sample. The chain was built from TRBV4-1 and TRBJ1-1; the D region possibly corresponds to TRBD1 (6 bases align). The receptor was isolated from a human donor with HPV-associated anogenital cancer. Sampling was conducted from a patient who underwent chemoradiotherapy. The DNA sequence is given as TGCGCCAGCAGCCAAGCCACAGGGATGGGCACTGAAGCTTTCTTT. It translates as CASSQATGMGTEAFF.